Shown below are 18 T cell receptor beta chains from a single sample sequenced in a study of shared clonotypes between healthy human individuals. Assay used: immunoSEQ multiplex PCR; TCRdb lists only in-frame clones, some missing. The profile shows millions of clones, 90% to 95% of them singletons. The sequencing sample was made of naive CD4+ T cells sorted from blood. Regarding subset: CD45RA+ positively selected. These receptors originate from a young man in good health.

This chain links TRBV6-1 with TRBJ2-4; 7 bases map to TRBD2. The CDR3 spans 12 residues. CDR1 and CDR2 from the germline V gene are MNHNS and SASEGT. V gave up 8 bases and J gave up 5 bases; unmatched junction bases: 3. The CDR3 reads CASRGGENIQYF. The CDR3, as DNA: TGTGCCAGCCGGGGAGGGGAAAACATTCAGTACTTC.

The rearrangement joins TRBV30 to TRBJ2-6; D uncertain. V lost 1 base to trimming and J lost 0 bases, with 4 bases between them. This CDR3 is built from 14 residues. The germline V gene encodes CDR1 GTSNPN and CDR2 SVGIG (reference sequence). The CDR3 DNA reads as TGTGCCTGGAGTGGAGACTCTGGGGCCAACGTCCTGACTTTC. Protein sequence: CAWSGDSGANVLTF.

The chain carries TRBV11-3 and TRBJ2-3; no clear D. The CDR3 has 14 residues. V was trimmed by 1 base and J by 0 bases, leaving 5 bases between them. Germline lookup yields CDR1 SGHNT and CDR2 YENEEA. CDR3 coding DNA: TGTGCCAGCAGCTTAGCCCAGAGCACAGATACGCAGTATTTT. Translating it yields CASSLAQSTDTQYF.

This chain joins TRBV4-1 and TRBJ2-3, with a tentative D call TRBD2 (7 bases). Per germline, CDR1 MGHRA and CDR2 YSYEKL. There are 16 residues in the CDR3. The V and J ends lost 2 bases and 4 bases respectively, with 16 bases between them. CDR3: CASSQQAPGGADTQYF. The CDR3 region has the DNA TGCGCCAGCAGCCAACAAGCCCCGGGGGGCGCAGATACGCAGTATTTT.

This clone was recorded once. The chain links TRBV11-2 to TRBJ2-7; perhaps TRBD1 as D (5 bases). Germline V gene lookup returns CDR1 SGHAT and CDR2 FQNNGV. This CDR3 has 15 amino acids. V lost 0 bases and J 3 bases, leaving 12 bases between the germline ends. CDR3 sequence: CASSLDSQGFYEQYF. Written as DNA, the CDR3 is TGTGCCAGCAGCTTAGATAGCCAGGGTTTCTACGAGCAGTACTTC.

J is TRBJ2-5 and V is TRBV7-6, with D perhaps assigned TRBD1 or TRBD2 (5 bases each). The V and J ends lost 3 bases and 1 base respectively, with 9 bases between them. CDR3 length: 14 amino acids. Germline lookup yields CDR1 SGHVS and CDR2 FNYEAQ. The CDR3, as DNA: TGTGCCAGCAGCTTGTTGGGGACCCAAGAGACCCAGTACTTC. This gives the protein CASSLLGTQETQYF.

This clone was counted once. This sequence joins TRBV4-1 and TRBJ2-3; 9 bases line up with TRBD2. The CDR3 contains 19 residues. CDR1 and CDR2 (germline): MGHRA, YSYEKL. V lost 0 bases to trimming and J lost 0 bases; unmatched junction nucleotides: 10. In DNA form, the CDR3 reads TGCGCCAGCAGCCAAGATAAGGGGGCTAGCGGGACCAGCACAGATACGCAGTATTTT. Translation gives CASSQDKGASGTSTDTQYF.

The rearrangement uses TRBV7-2 and TRBJ2-7, with 9 bases aligning to TRBD2. CDR1 and CDR2 from the germline V gene are SGHTA and FQGNSA. The CDR3 is 14 amino acids. The junction had 0 bases not matched to a gene; V was cut back by 1 base and J by 2 bases. CDR3 sequence (DNA): TGTGCCAGCAGCTTAGGCGGGAGGGCCTACGAGCAGTACTTC. It translates to CASSLGGRAYEQYF. Using reference TRBV7-2 and TRBJ2-7 for the parts outside the CDR3, the full variable domain is GAGVSQSPSNKVTEKGKDVELRCDPISGHTALYWYRQSLGQGLEFLIYFQGNSAPDKSGLPSDRFSAERTGGSVSTLTIQRTQQEDSAVYLCASSLGGRAYEQYFGPGTRLTVT.

The J gene is TRBJ2-3, the V gene TRBV19; 10 bases fit TRBD1. The junction had 0 bases not matched to a gene; V was cut back by 1 base and J by 8 bases. CDR3 length: 13 residues. Germline loops: CDR1 LNHDA, CDR2 SQIVND (reference sequence). CDR3 region: CASSIGDRGTQYF. In DNA, the CDR3 is TGTGCCAGTAGTATAGGGGACAGGGGTACGCAGTATTTT. Full variable domain (rest looked up from reference TRBV19 and TRBJ2-3): DGGITQSPKYLFRKEGQNVTLSCEQNLNHDAMYWYRQDPGQGLRLIYYSQIVNDFQKGDIAEGYSVSREKKESFPLTVTSAQKNPTAFYLCASSIGDRGTQYFGPGTRLTVL.

The CDR3 DNA is TGCACCAGCAGCCAAGATAGCGGCCTGACTAGCGGGAGTTATGAGACCCAGTACTTC. It specifies CTSSQDSGLTSGSYETQYF. The chain combines TRBV1 with TRBJ2-5; the DNA was not compared with TRBD2, the D call given in the table. TRBV1 is annotated as a pseudogene. This CDR3 region has 19 residues.

This clone was seen only a few times. The chain links TRBV30 to TRBJ1-4, with D unresolved. Germline V lookup: CDR1 GTSNPN, CDR2 SVGIG (reference sequence). There are 13 residues in the CDR3. V was cut by 0 bases and J by 8 bases, with 10 bases left in between. The CDR3: CAWSVRTVEKLFF. In DNA form, the CDR3 reads TGTGCCTGGAGTGTTCGTACGGTCGAAAAACTGTTTTTT.

The chain employs TRBV15 and TRBJ1-2; 8 nucleotides line up with TRBD1. In germline, CDR1 is LNHNV, CDR2 YYDKDF (reference sequence). The trim removed 4 bases at V and 0 bases at J, leaving 7 bases unmatched. The CDR3 covers 16 residues. CDR3 sequence: CATSTGQGISNYGYTF. CDR3 sequence (DNA): TGTGCCACCAGCACTGGACAGGGCATTTCTAACTATGGCTACACCTTC.

V is TRBV5-6 and J is TRBJ2-1; 9 positions agree with TRBD2. V lost 4 bases to trimming and J lost 3 bases; unmatched junction nucleotides: 8. This CDR3 contains 16 residues. The germline V gene has CDR1 SGHDT and CDR2 YYEEEE. The CDR3 is CASSGGAGGRYNEQFF. The DNA for the CDR3 is TGTGCCAGCAGCGGTGGCGCGGGAGGGCGCTACAATGAGCAGTTCTTC.

The J gene is TRBJ1-2, the V gene TRBV6-5; possible D gene TRBD1, 5 bases. Trimming took off 0 bases at V and 4 bases at J, with 12 bases between the two ends. The germline V gene has CDR1 MNHEY and CDR2 SVGAGI. The CDR3 sequence is 15 residues long. The CDR3 region has the DNA TGTGCCAGCAGTTACTCAGGGGCGCCTTTCTATGGCTACACCTTC. Amino acids: CASSYSGAPFYGYTF.

The chain joins TRBV6-5 to TRBJ1-2; D is possibly TRBD1 (5 bases). Trimming took 9 bases from V and 4 from J, leaving 18 bases between them. The germline V gene encodes CDR1 MNHEY and CDR2 SVGAGI. The CDR3 covers 14 residues. The CDR3 region is CASSPGGGRYGYTF. DNA for the CDR3: TGTGCCAGTTCCCCGGGGGGGGGACGCTATGGCTACACCTTC.

The chain links TRBV10-3 to TRBJ2-3, with no clear D. CDR1 is ENHRY and CDR2 is SYGVKD in the germline V gene. Trimming stripped 8 bases from V and 0 bases from J, with 15 bases between. CDR3 length equals 15 residues. The CDR3 DNA sequence: TGTGCCATCTCTGGACCTTCGGAGAGCACAGATACGCAGTATTTT. Its protein is CAISGPSESTDTQYF.

The chain couples TRBV7-2 to TRBJ1-6, with TRBD1 matching over 9 bases. Looked up from germline, CDR1 is SGHTA and CDR2 is FQGNSA. The CDR3 length is 15 residues. The V segment lost 2 bases and the J segment 9 bases; nucleotides outside the gene matches: 5. CDR3: CASSLTGQGVSPLHF. CDR3 nucleotides: TGTGCCAGCAGCTTAACGGGACAGGGTGTTTCACCCCTCCACTTT.

V gene TRBV25-1 combines with J gene TRBJ1-5; unclear D gene. Germline CDR1 and CDR2: MGHDK and SYGVNS. The CDR3 contains 12 residues. V was pared by 4 bases and J by 7 bases, with 8 bases between. In nucleotides, the CDR3 is TGTGCCAGCAGTGGGCCGGGGCAGCCCCAGCATTTT. It yields the protein CASSGPGQPQHF.